These 14 T cell receptor beta chains came from one sample sequenced in a study of blood T cell repertoires in COVID-19 (dated by TCRdb to 2020 to 2022). Receptor libraries were prepared by the immunoSEQ multiplex PCR assay. TCRdb holds this immuneACCESS table with in-frame rearrangements only. Some clones are missing; in checked studies, unresolved V genes explain under half, and the rest has no known cause. The sample profile shows around 66,000 clones; around 77% of them were found once. Of the sample, 9% to 10% falls within the top ten clones. The specimen sequenced was peripheral blood. The receptors here all came from a human donor in a cohort sampled during active COVID-19.

On this clone itself: Different DNA sequences within this sample yield the same CDR3. The chain joins TRBV28 to TRBJ1-2; perhaps TRBD1 as D (5 bases). Per germline, CDR1 MDHEN and CDR2 SYDVKM. The CDR3 length is 12 residues. V lost 6 bases to trimming and J lost 8 bases, with 13 bases between them. The CDR3 is CASRTTGGGYTF. The DNA for the CDR3 is TGTGCCAGCAGAACTACCGGGGGGGGCTACACCTTC.

J is TRBJ1-2 and V is TRBV5-1, with TRBD1 matching over 10 bases. This CDR3 comprises 15 residues. Unmatched junction bases numbered 4, after V lost 2 bases and J lost 3 bases. The germline V gene encodes CDR1 SGHRS and CDR2 YFSETQ. The CDR3 loop reads CASSFSGTGDYGYTF. CDR3 DNA sequence: TGCGCCAGCAGCTTCTCCGGGACAGGGGACTATGGCTACACCTTC.

CDR3 bases: TGTGCCAGCTCCCACACTGCGGGGGGCCAAGAGACCCAGTACTTC. Translating it yields CASSHTAGGQETQYF. The V and J genes are TRBV9 and TRBJ2-5; 8 bases are shared with TRBD2. The CDR3 consists of 15 residues. Germline assignment: CDR1 SGDLS and CDR2 YYNGEE. J gave up 1 base and V 7 bases, and 9 bases lay outside the gene matches.

This rearrangement joins TRBV10-3 to TRBJ2-7; 7 bases align to TRBD1. The CDR3 covers 13 residues. V gave up 5 bases and J gave up 2 bases; unmatched junction bases: 3. Germline-derived CDR1 and CDR2 are ENHRY and SYGVKD. The CDR3: CAISKDRAYEQYF. The CDR3 nucleotides are TGTGCCATCAGTAAAGACAGGGCCTACGAGCAGTACTTC.

The V call is TRBV21-1, the J call TRBJ2-7; TRBD2 is the table's D call and was not checked against the DNA. TRBV21-1 represents a pseudogene. The CDR3 totals 18 residues. The CDR3 DNA follows: TGTGCCAGCAGCAGATCGGGGTCCCAAGGTCCGTCGACCTACGAGCAGTACTTC. Protein: CASSRSGSQGPSTYEQYF.

The chain links TRBV6-5 to TRBJ1-1, with TRBD1 as a possible D gene (6 bases). V lost 6 bases to trimming and J lost 3 bases, with 8 bases between them. Germline CDR1 MNHEY, CDR2 SVGAGI. The CDR3 contains 12 residues. CDR3 nucleotides: TGTGCCAGCAGCGACAGGTACACTGAAGCTTTCTTT. Its translation: CASSDRYTEAFF.

The CDR3 bases are TGTGCCAGCACCCCGGGGACAGGGGACCAGCCCCAGCATTTT. This encodes CASTPGTGDQPQHF. The J gene is TRBJ1-5, the V gene TRBV6-6; 10 bases line up with TRBD1. The CDR3 is 14 amino acids. Trimming took 7 bases from V and 7 from J; bases not matched to a gene: 7. Germline V gene lookup returns CDR1 MNHNY and CDR2 SVGAGI (reference sequence).

This clone was counted a single time. V usage is TRBV18 and J usage is TRBJ2-5; 9 bases align to TRBD2. With V trimmed by 0 bases and J by 4 bases, 0 bases remained unmatched. This CDR3 comprises 14 residues. CDR1 KGHSH and CDR2 LQKENI come from the germline V gene. The CDR3 reads CASSPPSGRETQYF. The CDR3 DNA sequence: TGTGCCAGCTCACCACCTAGCGGGAGAGAGACCCAGTACTTC. The full variable domain, its missing parts supplied by reference TRBV18 and TRBJ2-5, is NAGVMQNPRHLVRRRGQEARLRCSPMKGHSHVYWYRQLPEEGLKFMVYLQKENIIDESGMPKERFSAEFPKEGPSILRIQQVVRGDSAAYFCASSPPSGRETQYFGPGTRLLVL.

The V call is TRBV3-1 (or the pseudogene TRBV3-2), the J call TRBJ1-6; 11 nucleotides align to TRBD1. Germline V gene data show CDR1 as LGHDT and CDR2 as YNNKEL (reference sequence). CDR3 size: 19 residues. Trimming took 3 bases from V and 10 from J; bases not matched to a gene: 17. This chain's CDR3 is CASSHTSGTGGSGGSPLHF. In nucleotides, the CDR3 is TGTGCCAGCAGCCATACTTCCGGGACAGGGGGTTCGGGAGGCTCACCCCTCCACTTT.

This clone was counted once. The gene calls are TRBV19 and TRBJ2-7; D is undetermined. V gave up 3 bases and J gave up 3 bases, with 12 bases separating them. This CDR3 is built from 14 residues. CDR1 and CDR2 from the germline V gene are LNHDA and SQIVND (reference sequence). CDR3 in DNA: TGTGCCAGTAGTATTGTGGCCAACCTCTACGAGCAGTACTTC. Protein: CASSIVANLYEQYF.

The chain uses TRBV5-1 and TRBJ1-2; a possible D gene is TRBD1 (6 bases). Trimming pared 4 bases from V and 6 bases from J, leaving 10 bases between. Per germline, CDR1 SGHRS and CDR2 YFSETQ. The CDR3 sequence is 12 residues long. The CDR3 DNA is TGCGCCAGCAGCCTGGAGGGGGATGGCTACACCTTC. Protein product: CASSLEGDGYTF.

This chain uses TRBV27 with TRBJ2-5; D may be TRBD1 (5 bases). The CDR3 sequence is 13 residues long. The germline gives CDR1 MNHEY, CDR2 SMNVEV (reference sequence). Trimming shortened V by 3 bases and J by 4 bases, and 9 bases separated the two germline ends. The CDR3 reads CASSLSRGETQYF. CDR3 bases: TGTGCCAGCAGTTTGTCAAGGGGAGAGACCCAGTACTTC.

There are a few counts of this clone. The chain carries TRBV18 and TRBJ2-6, with a possible D match to TRBD1 (5 bases). The CDR3 length is 17 residues. The V end lost 2 bases, the J end lost 3 bases, and 14 bases lay between the germline ends. Germline V gives CDR1 KGHSH, CDR2 LQKENI. The DNA for the CDR3 is TGTGCCAGCTCACCAGTCCGCGCAGGGAATGGGGCCAACGTCCTGACTTTC. It yields the protein CASSPVRAGNGANVLTF.

The genes are TRBV10-2 and TRBJ1-1; D may be TRBD1 (6 bases). Per the germline V gene, CDR1 is WSHSY and CDR2 is SAAADI. The V gene lost 4 bases and the J gene lost 6 bases, with 12 bases spanning the gap. The CDR3 loop spans 13 amino acids. CDR3 sequence: CASSGQAGAEAFF. Here the CDR3 DNA reads TGCGCCAGCAGTGGACAGGCAGGCGCTGAAGCTTTCTTT.